Listed here is a single T cell receptor beta chain. Its antigen remains unknown. This record comes from a study of glioma-infiltrating T cells after dendritic cell vaccination. Study-wide context: At biweekly intervals, patients got three intradermal dendritic cell vaccine injections.

The table came from immunoSEQ multiplex PCR; TCRdb's copy has only in-frame clones and leaves some out. The sample lists about 96,000 clones, approximately 81% occurring once. Selection required adequate fresh-frozen tumor tissue plus more than two years' survival data. PBMC sampling occurred before vaccination, two weeks after the third dose, and at progression. Germline V gene sequence: CDR1 MGHRA, CDR2 YSYEKL. This CDR3 comprises 13 residues. The V and J ends lost 1 base and 3 bases respectively, with 5 bases between them. General study points: The cohort had few patients with full blood and tumor sets.

This TCR came from a human donor with glioblastoma. The sample here was blood, taken before dendritic cell vaccination. This chain uses TRBV4-1 with TRBJ2-3; D unclear. Here the CDR3 DNA reads TGCGCCAGCAGCCAAGTCACTACAGATACGCAGTATTTT. This sequence encodes CASSQVTTDTQYF.